This T cell receptor beta chain is drawn from a study of T cells in localized non-small cell lung cancer. Study results and caveats: Uninvolved adjacent lung, not tumor, had the highest T cell clonality. Analysis by sequencing included only one tumor region, so heterogeneity remains possible. Longer overall survival was associated with a higher density of T cells in the blood.

This clone was detected once. No antigen is known for it. The CDR3 length is 14 residues. Germline CDR1 reads LNHNV; CDR2 reads YYDKDF (reference sequence). The V and J ends lost 4 bases and 8 bases, in that order; junction bases with no gene match: 10. The data were produced by immunoSEQ multiplex PCR, yet TCRdb's version contains in-frame clones alone and is incomplete. The sample includes some 19,000 clones, roughly 80% seen only once; the top ten take about 2.2%. J is TRBJ1-2 and V is TRBV15; 7 nucleotides line up with TRBD1. Sequenced here: peripheral blood, sampled before any cancer treatment. This TCR came from a man aged 40 to 69 with stage I lung adenocarcinoma. The DNA for the CDR3 is TGTGCCACCAGCACTGGGGGCAGGGGGTACGGCTACACCTTC. Residues: CATSTGGRGYGYTF. Complete variable domain (other parts from reference TRBV15 and TRBJ1-2): DAMVIQNPRYQVTQFGKPVTLSCSQTLNHNVMYWYQQKSSQAPKLLFHYYDKDFNNEADTPDNFQSRRPNTSFCFLDIRSPGLGDTAMYLCATSTGGRGYGYTFGSGTRLTVV.